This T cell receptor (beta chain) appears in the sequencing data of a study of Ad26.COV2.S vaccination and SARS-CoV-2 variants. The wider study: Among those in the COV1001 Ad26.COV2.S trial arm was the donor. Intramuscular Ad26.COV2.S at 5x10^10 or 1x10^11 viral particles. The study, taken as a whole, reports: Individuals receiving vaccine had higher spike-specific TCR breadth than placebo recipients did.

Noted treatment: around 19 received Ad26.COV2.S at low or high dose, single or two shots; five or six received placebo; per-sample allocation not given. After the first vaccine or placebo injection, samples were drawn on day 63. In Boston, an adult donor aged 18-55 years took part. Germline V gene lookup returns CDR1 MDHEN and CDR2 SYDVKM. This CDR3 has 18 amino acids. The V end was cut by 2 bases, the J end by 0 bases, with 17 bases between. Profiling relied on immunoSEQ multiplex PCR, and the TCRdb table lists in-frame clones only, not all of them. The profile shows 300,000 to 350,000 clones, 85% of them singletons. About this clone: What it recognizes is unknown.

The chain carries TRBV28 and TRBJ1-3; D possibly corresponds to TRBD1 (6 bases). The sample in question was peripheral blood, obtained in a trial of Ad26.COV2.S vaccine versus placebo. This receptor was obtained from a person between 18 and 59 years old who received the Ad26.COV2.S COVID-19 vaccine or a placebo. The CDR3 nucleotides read TGTGCCAGCAGTTTAGGTCGAGGGGACATCGGCTCTGGAAACACCATATATTTT. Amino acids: CASSLGRGDIGSGNTIYF.